Below, 27 T cell receptor beta chains from the same sample are listed, as sequenced in a study of T cell changes during pregnancy in multiple sclerosis. Clones were sequenced by immunoSEQ multiplex PCR, and TCRdb holds only the in-frame ones, with some missing. The table lists roughly 72,000 clones, over 85% of them singletons. The sequenced sample was CD4+ T cells from peripheral blood mononuclear cells, obtained after pregnancy. The origin of the receptors is a female donor with multiple sclerosis, enrolled in a pregnancy study.

V and J are TRBV5-1 and TRBJ2-1, with TRBD2 matching over 7 bases. Germline assignment: CDR1 SGHRS and CDR2 YFSETQ. The CDR3 sequence is 14 residues long. V shed 0 bases, J shed 7 bases, and the junction held 4 bases outside the gene matches. Here the CDR3 DNA reads TGCGCCAGCAGCTTGGTACACGGGGGGAATGAGCAGTTCTTC. Its protein is CASSLVHGGNEQFF.

V gene TRBV9 combines with J gene TRBJ2-5; 8 bases are a match to TRBD2. Germline V gene data show CDR1 as SGDLS and CDR2 as YYNGEE. V lost 3 bases to trimming and J lost 1 base; unmatched junction nucleotides: 5. The CDR3 consists of 15 residues. CDR3 amino acids: CASSGTSPTQETQYF. The CDR3, as DNA: TGTGCCAGCAGCGGGACTAGCCCTACCCAAGAGACCCAGTACTTC.

This chain connects TRBV9 to TRBJ1-1; D not certain. V gave up 0 bases and J gave up 0 bases, with 9 bases separating them. The V gene's germline CDR1 is SGDLS and CDR2 YYNGEE. The CDR3 has 15 amino acids. CDR3 sequence: CASSVAGTLNTEAFF. In DNA, the CDR3 is TGTGCCAGCAGCGTAGCTGGCACCCTGAACACTGAAGCTTTCTTT.

J is TRBJ1-5 and V is TRBV15; tentative D call: TRBD1 (5 bases). Trimming pared 0 bases from V and 7 bases from J, leaving 7 bases between. The germline CDR1 and CDR2 sequences are LNHNV and YYDKDF (reference sequence). This CDR3 is 13 amino acids long. In nucleotides, the CDR3 is TGTGCCACCAGCAGAGATTACAGGCAGCCCCAGCATTTT. Translation: CATSRDYRQPQHF.

The chain couples TRBV5-6 to TRBJ2-1; TRBD2 agrees at 7 bases. Germline values: CDR1 SGHDT, CDR2 YYEEEE. This CDR3 comprises 15 residues. The J segment lost 2 bases and the V segment lost 4 bases, leaving 6 bases of the junction unmatched. CDR3 nucleotide sequence: TGTGCCAGCAGCCTTAGCGGGCCTGCCTACAATGAGCAGTTCTTC. This codes for CASSLSGPAYNEQFF.

In this sample, this clone turned up once. The genes are TRBV29-1 and TRBJ1-4; no reliable D call. Germline V CDR1 and CDR2: SQVTM, ANQGSEA. V dropped 1 base and J dropped 0 bases, with 6 bases sitting between them. The length of the CDR3 is 14 residues. DNA for the CDR3: TGCAGCGTTGAAGGCCGGGCAACTAATGAAAAACTGTTTTTT. Translated, it gives CSVEGRATNEKLFF. Supplemented by reference TRBV29-1 and TRBJ1-4, the full variable domain reads SAVISQKPSRDICQRGTSLTIQCQVDSQVTMMFWYRQQPGQSLTLIATANQGSEATYESGFVIDKFPISRPNLTFSTLTVSNMSPEDSSIYLCSVEGRATNEKLFFGSGTQLSVL.

The chain is built from TRBV19 and TRBJ2-7; TRBD1 might be the D (6 bases). This CDR3 spans 14 amino acids. CDR1 and CDR2 (germline): LNHDA, SQIVND (reference sequence). The germline V and J ends were trimmed by 4 bases and 2 bases, with 12 bases remaining between them. The CDR3 DNA reads as TGTGCCAGTAGTACCCCAGGGGCAACCTACGAGCAGTACTTC. It codes for CASSTPGATYEQYF.

The chain joins TRBV19 to TRBJ2-6; D is possibly TRBD1 (5 bases). Germline V lookup: CDR1 LNHDA, CDR2 SQIVND (reference sequence). The CDR3 has 16 residues. Between the trimmed V and J ends, which lost 4 bases and 0 bases, there was a span of 10 bases. The CDR3 loop reads CASSTGQTSGANVLTF. CDR3 in DNA: TGTGCCAGTAGTACAGGGCAAACCTCTGGGGCCAACGTCCTGACTTTC.

The chain combines TRBV19 with TRBJ1-1, with 9 bases identical to TRBD1. CDR3 length equals 15 residues. Germline assignment: CDR1 LNHDA and CDR2 SQIVND (reference sequence). The V segment lost 5 bases and the J segment 2 bases; nucleotides outside the gene matches: 6. This chain's CDR3 is CASSQRTGVNTEAFF. CDR3 nucleotides: TGTGCCAGTAGTCAACGGACAGGGGTTAACACTGAAGCTTTCTTT.

The chain employs TRBV7-8 and TRBJ2-1; TRBD2 matches 14 bases. The V gene's germline CDR1 is SGHVS and CDR2 FQNEAQ. This CDR3 has 16 residues. V lost 4 bases and J lost 9; bases outside the gene matches: 8. The CDR3: CASSSPGTSGSFEQFF. CDR3 sequence (DNA): TGTGCCAGCAGCTCCCCCGGGACTAGCGGGAGTTTTGAGCAGTTCTTC.

The chain recombines TRBV28 with TRBJ2-7, with a tentative D call TRBD1 (5 bases). The germline V gene encodes CDR1 MDHEN and CDR2 SYDVKM. With 6 bases removed from V and 7 bases from J, the gap between germline ends came to 16 bases. This CDR3 spans 13 amino acids. The CDR3 sequence: CASSLVGPGEQYF. The CDR3 DNA follows: TGTGCCAGCAGCCTGGTGGGGCCTGGTGAGCAGTACTTC.

This sequence joins TRBV9 and TRBJ2-3, with 9 bases identical to TRBD2. Trimming took 0 bases from V and 1 from J; bases not matched to a gene: 3. This CDR3 contains 16 residues. CDR1 is SGDLS, CDR2 YYNGEE, per germline. CDR3 DNA: TGTGCCAGCAGCGTAGAAGCGGGAGGAGGCACAGATACGCAGTATTTT. Amino acids: CASSVEAGGGTDTQYF.

The CDR3 spells CAISVSGVAPDTQYF. The CDR3 coding sequence is TGTGCCATCAGTGTATCGGGAGTGGCGCCAGATACGCAGTATTTT. This chain uses TRBV10-3 with TRBJ2-3, with D maybe TRBD2 (6 bases). V lost 4 bases, J lost 4 bases, and 15 bases lay in between. Germline V lookup: CDR1 ENHRY, CDR2 SYGVKD. This CDR3 comprises 15 residues.

The chain joins TRBV30 to TRBJ2-5; 7 bases align to TRBD2. TRBJ2-7 matches the DNA end more closely, so the J call is doubtful. Germline V gene data show CDR1 as GTSNPN and CDR2 as SVGIG (reference sequence). CDR3 length: 13 amino acids. CDR3 bases: TGTGCCTGGAGTGTCACTAGCGATTACGAGCAGTACTTC. Amino acid sequence: CAWSVTSDYEQYF.

J is TRBJ2-7 and V is TRBV2; TRBD1 aligns across 8 bases. Trimming took 4 bases from V and 5 from J; bases not matched to a gene: 10. The CDR3 loop spans 15 amino acids. CDR1 SNHLY and CDR2 FYNNEI come from the germline V gene. The CDR3 nucleotides are TGTGCCAGCAGTGTCCCGCAGGGGGCAACCGACGAGCAGTACTTC. Protein: CASSVPQGATDEQYF.

This chain joins TRBV19 and TRBJ2-7; 7 positions match TRBD1. This CDR3 has 15 residues. The V segment lost 1 base and the J segment 2 bases; nucleotides outside the gene matches: 5. Germline values: CDR1 LNHDA, CDR2 SQIVND (reference sequence). The CDR3 sequence: CASSIVRGLAYEQYF. The CDR3 DNA reads as TGTGCCAGTAGTATAGTAAGGGGGCTAGCCTACGAGCAGTACTTC.

V and J are TRBV2 and TRBJ1-2; D gene uncertain. Trimming removed 5 bases at V and 6 bases at J, with 7 bases between. Germline V lookup: CDR1 SNHLY, CDR2 FYNNEI. The length of the CDR3 is 11 residues. CDR3 loop: CASSQGHGYTF. CDR3 bases: TGTGCCAGCAGTCAAGGGCATGGCTACACCTTC.

The rearrangement uses TRBV27 and TRBJ2-3; 7 bases align to TRBD2. This CDR3 region has 15 residues. The germline V gene has CDR1 MNHEY and CDR2 SMNVEV (reference sequence). The V and J ends lost 6 bases and 0 bases, in that order; junction bases with no gene match: 6. CDR3 loop: CASRSPAGSTDTQYF. In nucleotides, the CDR3 is TGTGCCAGCAGATCCCCAGCGGGGAGCACAGATACGCAGTATTTT.

This chain connects TRBV28 to TRBJ2-7; no clear D gene. The V gene's germline CDR1 is MDHEN and CDR2 SYDVKM. The CDR3 runs 13 residues. Deletions cut 5 bases from V and 5 bases from J, with 13 bases between. The CDR3, as DNA: TGTGCCAGCAGTCCCCCTATCCCCAACGAGCAGTACTTC. Protein: CASSPPIPNEQYF.

The chain combines TRBV7-2 with TRBJ2-7, with TRBD1 identical over 7 bases. CDR3 length: 14 residues. Per the germline V gene, CDR1 is SGHTA and CDR2 is FQGNSA. Germline trimming cut 4 bases from V and 0 bases from J; bases unmatched to any gene: 3. CDR3 loop: CASSSRQGSYEQYF. CDR3 coding DNA: TGTGCCAGCAGCTCAAGACAGGGCTCCTACGAGCAGTACTTC. The full variable domain, its missing parts supplied by reference TRBV7-2 and TRBJ2-7, is GAGVSQSPSNKVTEKGKDVELRCDPISGHTALYWYRQSLGQGLEFLIYFQGNSAPDKSGLPSDRFSAERTGGSVSTLTIQRTQQEDSAVYLCASSSRQGSYEQYFGPGTRLTVT.

The rearrangement links TRBV7-2 to TRBJ1-2, with 12 bases matching TRBD1. The CDR3 loop spans 16 amino acids. J lost 7 bases, V lost 5 bases, and 11 bases had no gene match. Germline CDR1 and CDR2: SGHTA and FQGNSA. The CDR3 region has the DNA TGTGCCAGCAGCCTCCTCGAGGGACAGGGGGCTTCTGGCTACACCTTC. This codes for CASSLLEGQGASGYTF.

This clone came up a few times. The chain is built from TRBV30 and TRBJ1-1; possible D gene TRBD1, 6 bases. CDR1 is GTSNPN and CDR2 is SVGIG in the germline V gene (reference sequence). There are 13 residues in the CDR3. V was cut by 5 bases and J by 6 bases, with 16 bases left in between. The DNA of the CDR3 is TGTGCCTGGGGGGGGGCCCCGTTATCTGAAGCTTTCTTT. This translates into CAWGGAPLSEAFF.

The V gene is TRBV6-1, the J gene TRBJ2-7; no clear D. The germline V and J ends were trimmed by 6 bases and 7 bases, with 19 bases remaining between them. Germline V CDR1 and CDR2: MNHNS, SASEGT. There are 14 residues in the CDR3. The CDR3 DNA is TGTGCCAGCAGGGGCAGGTTAGGATTAGGAGAGCAGTACTTC. The encoded protein is CASRGRLGLGEQYF.

The V and J genes are TRBV5-6 and TRBJ2-1; TRBD2 matches 10 bases. Looked up from germline, CDR1 is SGHDT and CDR2 is YYEEEE. This CDR3 spans 16 amino acids. The J segment lost 2 bases and the V segment lost 0 bases, leaving 2 bases of the junction unmatched. CDR3 loop: CASSLGLAGAYNEQFF. In DNA form, the CDR3 reads TGTGCCAGCAGCTTGGGGCTAGCGGGAGCCTACAATGAGCAGTTCTTC.

In its sample, this clone was seen once. The chain uses TRBV19 and TRBJ2-7, with TRBD2 matching over 13 bases. Trimming took 4 bases from V and 0 from J; bases not matched to a gene: 6. There are 17 residues in the CDR3. Germline V CDR1 and CDR2: LNHDA, SQIVND (reference sequence). The CDR3 DNA sequence: TGTGCCAGTAGTACAGGGACTAGCGGGACGAGCTCCTACGAGCAGTACTTC. Amino acid sequence: CASSTGTSGTSSYEQYF.

V is TRBV7-6 and J is TRBJ2-7; 7 nucleotides align to TRBD2. The ends lost 5 bases at V and 2 bases at J; junction bases unmatched: 9. CDR1 SGHVS and CDR2 FNYEAQ come from the germline V gene. The CDR3 contains 15 residues. The CDR3 region has the DNA TGTGCCAGCAGCCAAGGGGCGGGAGCCCCCTACGAGCAGTACTTC. Protein product: CASSQGAGAPYEQYF.

The rearrangement joins TRBV2 to TRBJ2-1, with D maybe TRBD2 (5 bases). V gave up 4 bases and J gave up 0 bases, with 10 bases separating them. The CDR3 loop spans 15 amino acids. Per germline, CDR1 SNHLY and CDR2 FYNNEI. CDR3 bases: TGTGCCAGCAGTGCCAGCGGCAGCTCCTACAATGAGCAGTTCTTC. It specifies CASSASGSSYNEQFF.